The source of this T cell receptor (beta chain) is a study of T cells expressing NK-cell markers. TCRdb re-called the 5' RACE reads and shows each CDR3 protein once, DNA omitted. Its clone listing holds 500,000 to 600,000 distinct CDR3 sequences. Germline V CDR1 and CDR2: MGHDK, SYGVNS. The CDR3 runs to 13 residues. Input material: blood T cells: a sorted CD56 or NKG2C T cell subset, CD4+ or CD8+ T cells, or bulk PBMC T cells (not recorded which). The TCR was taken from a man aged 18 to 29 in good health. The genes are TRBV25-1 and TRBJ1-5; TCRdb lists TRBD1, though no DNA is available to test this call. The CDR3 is CASPTPGSQPQHF.